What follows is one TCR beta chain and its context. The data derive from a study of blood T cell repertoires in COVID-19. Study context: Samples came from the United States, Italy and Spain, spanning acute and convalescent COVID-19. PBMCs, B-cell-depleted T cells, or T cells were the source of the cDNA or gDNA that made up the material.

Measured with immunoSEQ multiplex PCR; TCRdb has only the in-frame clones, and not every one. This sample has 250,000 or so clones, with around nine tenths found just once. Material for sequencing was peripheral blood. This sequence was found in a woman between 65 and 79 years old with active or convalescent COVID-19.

CDR3 sequence: CASSWGQGYENSPLHF. CDR3 DNA: TGTGCCAGTAGCTGGGGACAGGGTTATGAGAATTCACCCCTCCACTTT. The V and J genes are TRBV19 and TRBJ1-6, with 9 bases lining up with TRBD1. The CDR3 covers 16 residues. The J segment lost 7 bases and the V segment lost 6 bases, leaving 10 bases of the junction unmatched. CDR1 and CDR2 from the germline V gene are LNHDA and SQIVND (reference sequence).